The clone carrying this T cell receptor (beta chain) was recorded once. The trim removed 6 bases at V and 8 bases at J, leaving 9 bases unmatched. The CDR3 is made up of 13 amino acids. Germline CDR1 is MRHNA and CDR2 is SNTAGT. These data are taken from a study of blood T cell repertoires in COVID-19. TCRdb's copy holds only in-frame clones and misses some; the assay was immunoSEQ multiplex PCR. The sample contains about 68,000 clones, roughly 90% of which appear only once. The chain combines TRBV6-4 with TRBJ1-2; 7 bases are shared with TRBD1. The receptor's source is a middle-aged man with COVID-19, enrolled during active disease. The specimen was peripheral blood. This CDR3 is CASRSDRDGGYTF. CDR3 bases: TGTGCCAGCAGATCCGACAGGGATGGGGGCTACACCTTC.